This T cell receptor (beta chain) was identified in a study of T-cell reconstitution after alpha-beta-depleted transplantation in children. Preparation of the TCRbeta library was carried out with unique molecular identifiers. One entry per CDR3 protein, called by TCRdb with MiXCR from the PCR reads. Among roughly 400,000 distinct CDR3 sequences listed, about 45% were seen once. The CDR3 has 14 amino acids. V shed 2 bases and J shed 0 bases, with 8 bases lying between them. CDR1 is MNHEY and CDR2 is SVGAGI in the germline V gene. The TCR sequence derives from a girl between 2 and 10 years old with aplastic anemia, due to receive a stem cell transplant. Source: PBMCs, taken before TCRalphabeta/CD19-depleted stem cell transplant. The chain combines TRBV6-5 with TRBJ2-7; D might be TRBD1 or TRBD2, each matching 5 bases. This chain's CDR3 is CASSYRDGSYEQYF. The CDR3 nucleotides read TGTGCCAGCAGTTACAGGGACGGCTCCTACGAGCAGTACTTC.